This T cell receptor beta chain was captured by sequencing in a study of shared clonotypes between healthy human individuals. Overall study results and limits: Naive subsets usually exceeded memory subsets in estimated richness. Shared across a few donors were about 4.8% of the naive CD4 clonotypes. It was the few donors that limited the genetic and exposure-history diversity represented.

The CDR3 length is 14 residues. Germline V CDR1 and CDR2: MNHEY, SMNVEV (reference sequence). The trim removed 6 bases at V and 2 bases at J, leaving 2 bases unmatched. Produced via immunoSEQ multiplex PCR; TCRdb's table is partial and in-frame only. Of approximately 720,000 clones listed, about two thirds are singletons. Points on this clone: The antigen is undetermined. This same CDR3 is encoded by further DNA sequences in the sample.

The TCR was taken from a woman aged 30 to 39 in good health. The sequenced material came from memory CD4+ T cells sorted from blood. Documented subset: CD45RA-negative fraction. The chain uses TRBV27 and TRBJ1-5; 9 positions match TRBD1. CDR3 loop: CASRRTGGNQPQHF. The CDR3 DNA sequence: TGTGCCAGCAGGAGGACAGGGGGCAATCAGCCCCAGCATTTT.